What follows are 31 T cell receptor beta chains derived from one specimen sequenced in a study of tumor-infiltrating lymphocytes in primary liver carcinoma. Starting from approximately 500 ng of total RNA, TCR beta cDNA was produced with a primer in the constant region. Slightly modified ARM-PCR served as the procedure for the TCR beta libraries. These libraries came from three rounds of nested multiplex PCR. The first two PCR rounds used TRBV1-TRBV30 forward primers with a C-beta reverse primer, approximately 11 cycles each. Each CDR3 protein gets one entry after TCRdb re-called the multiplex PCR reads with MiXCR. The table has fewer than 400,000 distinct CDR3 sequences, 45% to 70% seen once. Extraction also yielded germline DNA, while blood RNA was obtained from unsorted whole blood. The sequencing sample was made of peripheral blood. The receptor set was obtained from a woman in her twenties or thirties with primary liver carcinoma and hepatitis B virus infection.

As regards this clonotype: A much bigger clone sits one base away, suggesting this may be a read error. This chain uses TRBV4-2 with TRBJ2-7; the D gene could be TRBD1 or TRBD2 (5 bases each). Germline lookup yields CDR1 LGHNA and CDR2 YNFKEQ. This CDR3 comprises 18 residues. CDR3 in amino acids: CASSRSGPGTFSSYEEYF. CDR3 bases: TGTGCCAGCAGCCGCAGCGGCCCCGGGACCTTCAGCTCCTACGAGGAGTACTTC.

This clonotype was counted ten times or more. The chain employs TRBV6-6 and TRBJ2-1; D gene unclear. Trimming pared 0 bases from V and 7 bases from J, leaving 19 bases between. The CDR3 is made up of 17 amino acids. The germline V gene encodes CDR1 MNHNY and CDR2 SVGAGI (reference sequence). CDR3 amino acids: CASSYSGKRKAGNEQFF. CDR3 DNA: TGTGCCAGCAGTTACTCAGGGAAGAGGAAAGCTGGAAATGAGCAGTTCTTC.

About this clonotype itself: One base away lies a much larger clone, so this may be a sequencing read error. The chain is built from TRBV6-6 and TRBJ1-1; D is undetermined. Per germline, CDR1 MNHNY and CDR2 SVGAGI (reference sequence). This CDR3 region has 15 residues. CDR3 sequence (DNA): TGTGCCAGCAGCCCCGCGGGCAGAAAGAACGCTGAAGCTTTCTTT. This encodes CASSPAGRKNAEAFF.

This clonotype was seen many times. V is TRBV11-2 and J is TRBJ2-2, with 8 bases aligning to TRBD2. The CDR3 runs 18 residues. Germline assignment: CDR1 SGHAT and CDR2 FQNNGV. V shed 1 base and J 2 bases; nucleotides not matched to a gene: 9. The CDR3 DNA reads as TGTGCCAGCAGCTTAGTGGCCGGGGGGGCGGGAAACACCGGGGAGCTGTTTTTT. Its translation is CASSLVAGGAGNTGELFF.

This clonotype was detected once. V gene TRBV7-9 combines with J gene TRBJ2-3, with 8 nucleotides matching TRBD2. This CDR3 has 15 residues. Trimming cost V 5 bases and J 3 bases; bases outside gene matches: 7. Germline V gene lookup returns CDR1 SEHNR and CDR2 FQNEAQ (reference sequence). The CDR3 loop reads CASSPAGAGTDTQYF. Here the CDR3 DNA reads TGTGCCAGCAGCCCAGCGGGAGCCGGGACAGATACGCAGTATTTT.

V usage is TRBV30 and J usage is TRBJ2-2, with D possibly matching TRBD1 (6 bases). Trimming stripped 0 bases from V and 3 bases from J, with 14 bases between. CDR3 length equals 16 residues. CDR1 is GTSNPN, CDR2 SVGIG, per germline (reference sequence). The DNA for the CDR3 is TGTGCCTGGAGTGTACAGGGCAGGGCCGACACCGGGGAGCTGTTTTTT. This gives the protein CAWSVQGRADTGELFF.

On this clonotype itself: Sequence at one end of the junction differs from germline and may be a read error. V is TRBV4-2 and J is TRBJ2-2; 9 bases are a match to TRBD2. Germline lookup yields CDR1 LGHNA and CDR2 YNFKEQ. This CDR3 spans 17 amino acids. The CDR3 loop reads CASSQDFLAGNTGKLFF. The CDR3 nucleotides are TGTGCCAGCAGCCAAGATTTCCTAGCGGGGAACACCGGGAAGCTGTTTTTT.

At least ten counts were recorded for this clonotype. This chain links TRBV10-3 with TRBJ1-1; the D is unclear. The CDR3 runs to 14 residues. Trimming took 4 bases from V and 1 from J, leaving 10 bases between them. CDR1 and CDR2 from the germline V gene are ENHRY and SYGVKD. The CDR3 is CAISALAGNTEAFF. CDR3 sequence (DNA): TGTGCCATCAGTGCCCTAGCAGGGAACACTGAAGCTTTCTTT.

Remarks on this clonotype: This may be a read error: a much more frequent sequence differs by one nucleotide. The chain has TRBV4-2 and TRBJ2-1, with D maybe TRBD2 (5 bases). V was trimmed by 0 bases and J by 6 bases, leaving 9 bases between them. CDR3 length equals 14 residues. Germline values: CDR1 LGHNA, CDR2 YNFKEQ. CDR3 loop: CASSQDGLGNEQFF. Written as DNA, the CDR3 is TGTGCCAGCAGCCAAGATGGACTGGGCAATGAGCAGTTCTTC.

This clonotype occurred a few times. The CDR3 DNA follows: TGTGCCAGCAGCTCCCTAGAAGGCTATGGCTACACCTTC. It encodes CASSSLEGYGYTF. The chain combines TRBV7-9 with TRBJ1-2, with no clear D. Germline values: CDR1 SEHNR, CDR2 FQNEAQ (reference sequence). This CDR3 has 13 amino acids. Trimming removed 4 bases at V and 4 bases at J, with 10 bases between.

At least ten counts were recorded for this clonotype. The gene calls are TRBV6-2 or TRBV6-3 and TRBJ1-2; 8 bases agree with TRBD1. Germline loops: CDR1 MNHEY, CDR2 SVGEGT. There are 13 residues in the CDR3. The J segment lost 6 bases and the V segment lost 5 bases, leaving 5 bases of the junction unmatched. The CDR3 bases are TGTGCCAGCAGTCGACAGGGGACAGATGGCTACACCTTC. Encoded protein: CASSRQGTDGYTF.

This clonotype was counted between two and nine times. The chain is built from TRBV7-9 and TRBJ2-7; no clear D. From germline, CDR1 is SEHNR and CDR2 FQNEAQ (reference sequence). V was pared by 2 bases and J by 5 bases, with 10 bases between. This CDR3 is 13 amino acids long. CDR3 bases: TGTGCCAGCAGCTTATTCGCTGAGAACGAGCAGTACTTC. As protein: CASSLFAENEQYF.

On this clonotype itself: The junction differs from germline at one of its ends, possibly a read error. The chain recombines TRBV11-2 with TRBJ1-1, with 7 bases lining up with TRBD1. There are 15 residues in the CDR3. Germline-derived CDR1 and CDR2 are SGHAT and FQNNGV. CDR3 bases: TGTGCTAGCAGCCCGAGGGGGCCTGGAGACACTGAAGCTTTCTTT. Its protein is CASSPRGPGDTEAFF.

This clonotype was detected a few times. The chain joins TRBV5-1 to TRBJ1-3, with D perhaps TRBD1 (6 bases). Trimming removed 6 bases at V and 3 bases at J, with 13 bases between. The germline gives CDR1 SGHRS, CDR2 YFSETQ. The CDR3 extends over 14 amino acids. The CDR3 DNA reads TGCGCCAGCATCACACAGGGTTTTGGAAACACCATATATTTT. It is translated as CASITQGFGNTIYF.

This clonotype came up many times. The rearrangement links TRBV11-2 to TRBJ2-2; maybe TRBD2 (6 bases). This CDR3 region has 16 residues. Trimming cost V 7 bases and J 1 base, with 16 bases left between them. Germline loops: CDR1 SGHAT, CDR2 FQNNGV. The CDR3 nucleotides read TGTGCCAGCACTGCGGGATGGACTTTGAACACCGGGGAGCTGTTTTTT. It specifies CASTAGWTLNTGELFF.

This clonotype has a handful of counts. The chain uses TRBV12-3 or TRBV12-4 and TRBJ2-3; D may be TRBD2 (5 bases). The CDR3 covers 13 residues. V gave up 4 bases and J gave up 6 bases, with 11 bases separating them. CDR3 nucleotide sequence: TGTGCCAGCAGTTCGGACTTGTGGGATACGCAGTATTTT. This gives the protein CASSSDLWDTQYF.

The rearrangement joins TRBV6-6 to TRBJ2-5; D might be TRBD2 (6 bases). The CDR3 has 16 residues. Germline V gene lookup returns CDR1 MNHNY and CDR2 SVGAGI (reference sequence). Trimming removed 6 bases from V and 2 bases from J, with 19 bases in between. The CDR3, as DNA: TGTGCCAGCAGCTACGTGGCGGGACCGATACAAGAGACCCAGTACTTC. Its translation is CASSYVAGPIQETQYF.

This clonotype turned up a few times. The V call is TRBV14, the J call TRBJ2-2; D is undetermined. V was shortened by 4 bases and J by 12 bases, with 12 bases between the two germline ends. The CDR3 consists of 12 residues. The germline CDR1 and CDR2 sequences are SGHDN and FVKESK. The CDR3, as DNA: TGTGCCAGCAGCCGCCTATCCTGGCAGCTGTTTTTT. Translating gives CASSRLSWQLFF.

To note about this clonotype: Its ends do not fully match the called genes, so a read error is possible. This chain uses TRBV4-2 with TRBJ2-7; D call uncertain. The CDR3 is made up of 13 amino acids. The germline V gene encodes CDR1 LGHNA and CDR2 YNFKEQ. This CDR3 is CASSQAGEYGQYF. The CDR3 region has the DNA TGTGCCAGCAGCCAAGCAGGCGAGTACGGGCAGTACTTC.

The chain has TRBV30 and TRBJ2-1, with 10 bases matching TRBD2. V shed 0 bases, J shed 4 bases, and the junction held 3 bases outside the gene matches. From germline, CDR1 is GTSNPN and CDR2 SVGIG (reference sequence). There are 15 residues in the CDR3. The CDR3 reads CAWSVAGGGYNEQFF. CDR3 DNA: TGTGCCTGGAGTGTAGCGGGAGGGGGTTACAATGAGCAGTTCTTC.

Worth noting for this clonotype: One end of the junction does not line up with germline, which may come from a read error. J is TRBJ2-3 and V is TRBV11-2, with TRBD2 identical over 8 bases. The CDR3 is made up of 16 amino acids. Germline CDR1 SGHAT, CDR2 FQNNGV. The CDR3 region has the DNA TGTGCCAGCAGCCTAGCCCTTGGACTAGCCACAGATACGCAGTATTTC. This sequence encodes CASSLALGLATDTQYF. Full variable domain (outside the CDR3, taken from reference TRBV11-2 and TRBJ2-3): EAGVAQSPRYKIIEKRQSVAFWCNPISGHATLYWYQQILGQGPKLLIQFQNNGVVDDSQLPKDRFSAERLKGVDSTLKIQPAKLEDSAVYLCASSLALGLATDTQYFGPGTRLTVL.

This sequence joins TRBV30 and TRBJ2-1; TRBD2 agrees at 12 bases. From germline, CDR1 is GTSNPN and CDR2 SVGIG (reference sequence). V was pared by 2 bases and J by 5 bases, with 1 base of the junction left unmatched. The CDR3 has 14 residues. The CDR3 loop is CAWSLAGGDNEQFF. The DNA for the CDR3 is TGTGCCTGGAGTCTAGCGGGAGGGGACAATGAGCAGTTCTTC.

As for this clonotype: Sequence at one end of the junction differs from germline and may be a read error. The J gene is TRBJ1-5, the V gene TRBV18, with 11 bases lining up with TRBD1. The germline V gene has CDR1 KGHSH and CDR2 LQKENI. This CDR3 is built from 16 residues. The CDR3 loop is CAGSPVGTGGNQPQHF. The CDR3 DNA is TGTGCCGGCTCACCAGTCGGGACAGGGGGAAATCAGCCCCAGCATTTT.

This clonotype was observed at least ten times. The J gene is TRBJ2-1, the V gene TRBV11-3; TRBD2 is a possible D gene (5 bases). This CDR3 is built from 20 residues. CDR1 SGHNT and CDR2 YENEEA come from the germline V gene. Between the trimmed V and J ends, which lost 3 bases and 7 bases, there was a span of 31 bases. In DNA form, the CDR3 reads TGTGCCAGCAGCTTTGTCTTCGTCTCGGGAACGGGATTAATGTGGAATGAGCAGTTCTTC. Residues: CASSFVFVSGTGLMWNEQFF. Complete variable domain (other parts from reference TRBV11-3 and TRBJ2-1): EAGVVQSPRYKIIEKKQPVAFWCNPISGHNTLYWYLQNLGQGPELLIRYENEEAVDDSQLPKDRFSAERLKGVDSTLKIQPAELGDSAVYLCASSFVFVSGTGLMWNEQFFGPGTRLTVL.

This clonotype was detected once. Being one base from a much bigger clone, this may be a read error. The chain combines TRBV4-1 with TRBJ2-7, with D tentatively TRBD1 (6 bases). This CDR3 has 13 amino acids. CDR1 and CDR2 (germline): MGHRA, YSYEKL. The DNA of the CDR3 is TGCGCCAGCAGCCCGGGGACATCATACGGGCAGTACTTC. This sequence encodes CASSPGTSYGQYF.

Many counts were recorded for this clonotype. J is TRBJ2-2 and V is TRBV29-1, with D perhaps matching TRBD2 (6 bases). In germline, CDR1 is SQVTM, CDR2 ANQGSEA. V lost 7 bases to trimming and J lost 1 base, with 16 bases between them. The CDR3 consists of 15 residues. The CDR3 sequence is CSARTGVGNTGELFF. CDR3 in DNA: TGCAGCGCTCGAACGGGGGTGGGGAACACCGGGGAGCTGTTTTTT.

Regarding this clonotype: Germline and junction disagree at one end, which may indicate a read error. The chain recombines TRBV30 with TRBJ2-2; D could derive from TRBD1 or TRBD2 (5 bases each). Per germline, CDR1 GTSNPN and CDR2 SVGIG (reference sequence). CDR3 length: 16 amino acids. The DNA of the CDR3 is TGTGTCTGGAGTCAATGGGGGACGGGGAGCGCCGGGGAGCTGTTTTTT. This gives the protein CVWSQWGTGSAGELFF.

This clonotype showed up just a few times. Given a much more abundant clone one base away, this may be a read error. This sequence joins TRBV11-2 and TRBJ2-1; a possible D gene is TRBD2 (5 bases). CDR3 size: 14 residues. With 3 bases removed from V and 3 bases from J, the gap between germline ends came to 9 bases. CDR1 SGHAT and CDR2 FQNNGV come from the germline V gene. Written as DNA, the CDR3 is TGTGCCAGCAGCTTTCAGACTATCTACAATGAGCAGTTCTTC. Translation gives CASSFQTIYNEQFF.

This clonotype was seen once. A much larger clone differs from this one at a single base, so this may be a read error. The CDR3 sequence is CASSEGLRERAYEQYF. CDR3 sequence (DNA): TGCGCCAGCAGCGAAGGGCTGAGGGAGAGAGCCTACGAGCAGTACTTC. This sequence joins TRBV4-3 and TRBJ2-7; tentatively, D is TRBD2 (5 bases). Deletions cut 5 bases from V and 2 bases from J, with 19 bases between. The germline gives CDR1 LGHNA, CDR2 YSLEER. The CDR3 is made up of 16 amino acids.

The chain is built from TRBV28 and TRBJ2-7, with 7 nucleotides matching TRBD1. J gave up 9 bases and V 3 bases, and 11 bases lay outside the gene matches. CDR3 length: 14 amino acids. The germline gives CDR1 MDHEN, CDR2 SYDVKM. CDR3 nucleotide sequence: TGTGCCAGCAGTTTGAGACAGGGTTCATTCGTGCAGTACTTC. It encodes CASSLRQGSFVQYF.

The chain carries TRBV6-5 and TRBJ2-3; D is uncertain. The CDR3 runs 19 residues. Germline V gene data show CDR1 as MNHEY and CDR2 as SVGAGI. With 2 bases removed from V and 4 bases from J, the gap between germline ends came to 25 bases. CDR3 residues: CASSYNIPFGQVSADTQYF. In nucleotides, the CDR3 is TGTGCCAGCAGTTACAACATCCCTTTTGGTCAAGTGAGCGCAGATACGCAGTATTTT.